Listed here is a single T cell receptor (beta chain). The repertoire was sequenced with immunoSEQ multiplex PCR; TCRdb's copy has only in-frame clones and lacks some. Among around 230,000 clones listed, around 94% were seen once. Germline CDR1 SGHRS, CDR2 YFSETQ. The CDR3 extends over 12 amino acids. V was shortened by 0 bases and J by 5 bases, with 5 bases between the two germline ends. This entry comes from a study of control samples from healthy donors and cancer patients. This TCR derives from a man over 45 in good health. The rearrangement links TRBV5-1 to TRBJ2-5; D gene uncertain. Sequenced: blood. Here the CDR3 DNA reads TGCGCCAGCAGCTTGGAGGACGAGACCCAGTACTTC. It encodes CASSLEDETQYF.